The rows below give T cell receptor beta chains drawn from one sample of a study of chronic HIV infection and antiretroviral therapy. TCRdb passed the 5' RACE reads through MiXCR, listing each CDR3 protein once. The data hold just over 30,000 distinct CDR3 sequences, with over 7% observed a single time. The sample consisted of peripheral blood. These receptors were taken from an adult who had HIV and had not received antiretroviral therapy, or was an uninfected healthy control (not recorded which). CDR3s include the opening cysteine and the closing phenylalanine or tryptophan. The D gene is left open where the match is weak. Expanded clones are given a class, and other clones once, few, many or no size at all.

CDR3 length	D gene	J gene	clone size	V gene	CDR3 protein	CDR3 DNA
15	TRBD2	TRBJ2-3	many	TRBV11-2	CASSLEAGWADTQYF	TGTGCCAGCAGCTTAGAAGCGGGATGGGCAGATACGCAGTATTTT
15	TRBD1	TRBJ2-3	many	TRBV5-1	CASRPTGTSTDTQYF	TGCGCCAGCAGGCCGACAGGGACCAGCACAGATACGCAGTATTTT
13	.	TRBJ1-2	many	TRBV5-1	CASSLEGPHGYTF	TGCGCCAGCAGCTTGGAAGGGCCCCATGGCTACACCTTC
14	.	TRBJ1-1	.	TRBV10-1	CASSESTGALGAFF	TGCGCCAGCAGTGAGTCGACCGGGGCCCTGGGAGCTTTCTTT
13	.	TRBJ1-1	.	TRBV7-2	CASSLDANTEAFF	TGTGCCAGCAGCTTAGATGCGAACACTGAAGCTTTCTTT
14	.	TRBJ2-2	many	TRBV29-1	CSVGEVLSTGELFF	TGCAGCGTTGGAGAGGTTTTGAGTACCGGGGAGCTGTTTTTT
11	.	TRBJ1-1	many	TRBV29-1	CSVDGTTEAFF	TGCAGCGTTGACGGCACAACTGAAGCTTTCTTT
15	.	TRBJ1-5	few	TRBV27	CASSLTRGSNQPQHF	TGTGCCAGCAGTTTAACGCGCGGGAGCAATCAGCCCCAGCATTTT
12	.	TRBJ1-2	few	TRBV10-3	CAINGGAYGYTF	TGTGCCATCAATGGGGGGGCCTATGGCTACACCTTC
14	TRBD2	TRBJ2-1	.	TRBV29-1	CSVDTSGVYNEQFF	TGCAGCGTTGACACTAGCGGAGTCTACAATGAGCAGTTCTTC
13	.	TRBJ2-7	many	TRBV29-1	CSVGGVLSYEQYF	TGCAGCGTTGGGGGGGTCCTCTCCTACGAGCAGTACTTC
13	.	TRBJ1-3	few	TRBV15	CATSRDPPNTIYF	TGTGCCACCAGCAGAGATCCCCCAAACACCATATATTTT
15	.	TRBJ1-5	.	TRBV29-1	CSVAFGAGSDQPQHF	TGCAGCGTTGCCTTCGGGGCGGGAAGCGATCAGCCCCAGCATTTT
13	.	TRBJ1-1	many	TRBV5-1	CASSLLTVTEAFF	TGCGCCAGCAGCTTGCTGACAGTTACTGAAGCTTTCTTT
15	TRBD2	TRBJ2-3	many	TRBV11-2	CASSLSSGKVHTQYF	TGTGCCAGCAGCTTATCTAGCGGGAAGGTGCATACGCAGTATTTT
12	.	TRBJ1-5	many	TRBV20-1	CSARRSSEPQHF	TGCAGTGCTAGACGGAGTTCGGAGCCCCAGCATTTT
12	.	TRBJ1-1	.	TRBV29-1	CSVARPNTEAFF	TGCAGCGTTGCGCGGCCGAACACTGAAGCTTTCTTT
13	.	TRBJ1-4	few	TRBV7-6	CASSSRAAEKLFF	TGTGCCAGCAGTTCCAGGGCCGCTGAAAAACTGTTTTTT
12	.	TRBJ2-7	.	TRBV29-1	CSVEGRAYEQYF	TGCAGCGTTGAAGGGAGGGCATACGAGCAGTACTTC
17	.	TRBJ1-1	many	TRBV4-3	CASSQDPTGPSNTEAFF	TGCGCCAGCAGCCAAGATCCTACCGGGCCCTCGAACACTGAAGCTTTCTTT
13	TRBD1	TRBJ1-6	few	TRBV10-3	CATRTGANSPLHF	TGTGCCACCAGGACAGGAGCTAATTCACCCCTCCACTTT
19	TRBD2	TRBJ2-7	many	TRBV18	CASSPRGTSGGPSTYEQYF	TGTGCCAGCTCACCAAGAGGAACTAGCGGGGGCCCTTCTACCTACGAGCAGTACTTC
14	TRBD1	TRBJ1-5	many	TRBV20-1	CSAIRDRGGQPQHF	TGCAGTGCTATCCGAGACAGGGGGGGTCAGCCCCAGCATTTT
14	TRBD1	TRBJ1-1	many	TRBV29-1	CSVERQGLYTEAFF	TGCAGCGTTGAACGACAGGGATTGTACACTGAAGCTTTCTTT
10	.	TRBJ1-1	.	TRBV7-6	CAINREEAFF	TGTGCCATCAACAGGGAAGAAGCTTTCTTT
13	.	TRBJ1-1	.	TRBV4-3	CASSQFGRSGAFF	TGCGCCAGCAGCCAATTTGGGAGGAGTGGCGCTTTCTTT
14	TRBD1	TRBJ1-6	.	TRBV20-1	CSAETPTGGSPLHF	TGCAGTGCAGAAACCCCAACAGGGGGCTCACCCCTCCACTTT
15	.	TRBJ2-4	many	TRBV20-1	CSASVRTVGGDIQYF	TGCAGTGCTAGTGTCCGGACAGTCGGGGGAGACATTCAGTACTTC
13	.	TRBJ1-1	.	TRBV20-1	CSAREGLDTEAFF	TGCAGTGCTAGAGAGGGACTGGACACTGAAGCTTTCTTT
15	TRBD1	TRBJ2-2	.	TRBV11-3	CASSPGTVNTGELFF	TGTGCCAGCAGCCCCGGGACAGTGAACACCGGGGAGCTGTTTTTT
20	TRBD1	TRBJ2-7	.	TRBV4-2	CASSHVIGGTGAPYFYEQYF	TGTGCCAGCAGCCACGTCATCGGGGGGACAGGGGCTCCTTATTTCTACGAGCAGTACTTC
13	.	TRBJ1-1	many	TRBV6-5	CASSSQVETEAFF	TGTGCCAGCAGTTCCCAGGTGGAAACTGAAGCTTTCTTT
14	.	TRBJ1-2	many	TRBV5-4	CASTSDSFNYGYTF	TGTGCCAGCACCTCGGACAGTTTTAACTATGGCTACACCTTC
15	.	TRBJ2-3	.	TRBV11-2	CASSLSYGSTDTQYF	TGTGCCAGCAGCTTGTCCTACGGGTCCACAGATACGCAGTATTTT
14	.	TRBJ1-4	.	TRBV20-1	CSARATGSNEKLFF	TGCAGTGCTAGAGCCACAGGGTCCAATGAAAAACTGTTTTTT
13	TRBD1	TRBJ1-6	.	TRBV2	CASRTGVGSPLHF	TGTGCCAGCAGGACAGGGGTGGGTTCACCCCTCCACTTT
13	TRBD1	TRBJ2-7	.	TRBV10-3	CAIRGTGDNEQYF	TGTGCCATCAGAGGGACAGGGGACAACGAGCAGTACTTC
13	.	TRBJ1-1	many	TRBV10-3	CAISVGGNTEAFF	TGTGCCATCAGTGTCGGCGGGAACACTGAAGCTTTCTTT
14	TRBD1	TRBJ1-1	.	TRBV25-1	CASSNEGTGAEAFF	TGTGCCAGCAGCAACGAAGGGACAGGGGCTGAAGCTTTCTTT
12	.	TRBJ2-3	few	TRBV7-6	CASSLGWDTQYF	TGTGCCAGCAGCTTAGGTTGGGATACGCAGTATTTT
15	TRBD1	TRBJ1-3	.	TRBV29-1	CSVDGSGGSGNTIYF	TGCAGCGTTGATGGTTCAGGGGGCTCTGGAAACACCATATATTTT
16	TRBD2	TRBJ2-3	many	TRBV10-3	CAISESAAGTPDTQYF	TGTGCCATCAGTGAATCGGCAGCGGGAACACCAGATACGCAGTATTTT
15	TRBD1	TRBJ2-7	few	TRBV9	CASSVEWDRSYEQYF	TGTGCCAGCAGCGTAGAGTGGGACAGGAGCTACGAGCAGTACTTC
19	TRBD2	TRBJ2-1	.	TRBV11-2	CTSSFPGLADPHSYNEQFF	TGTACCAGCAGCTTTCCGGGACTAGCGGACCCCCACTCCTACAATGAGCAGTTCTTC
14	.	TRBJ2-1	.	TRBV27	CASSLAYPYNEQFF	TGTGCCAGCAGTTTGGCGTACCCCTACAATGAGCAGTTCTTC
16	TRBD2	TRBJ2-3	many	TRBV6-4	CASSELSGGPTDTQYF	TGTGCCAGCAGTGAACTGAGCGGGGGACCCACAGATACGCAGTATTTT
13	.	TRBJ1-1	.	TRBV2	CASSEPANTEAFF	TGTGCCAGCAGTGAACCAGCGAACACTGAAGCTTTCTTT
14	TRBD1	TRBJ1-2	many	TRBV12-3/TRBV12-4	CASSQNDRAGGYTF	TGTGCCAGCAGTCAGAACGACAGGGCAGGTGGCTACACCTTC
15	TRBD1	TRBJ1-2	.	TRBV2	CASSPPGQRNYGYTF	TGTGCCAGCAGTCCTCCGGGACAGCGGAACTATGGCTACACCTTC
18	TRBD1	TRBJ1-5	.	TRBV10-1	CASSSGTGERRRNQPQHF	TGCGCCAGCAGCTCCGGGACAGGGGAAAGAAGGCGCAATCAGCCCCAGCATTTT
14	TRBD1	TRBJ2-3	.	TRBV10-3	CAGGQGKSADTQYF	TGTGCCGGTGGACAGGGGAAATCAGCAGATACGCAGTATTTT
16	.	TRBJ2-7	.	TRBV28	CASSLLRQGGSYEQYF	TGTGCCAGCAGTTTATTGCGACAAGGGGGCTCCTACGAGCAGTACTTC
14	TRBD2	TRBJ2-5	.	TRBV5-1	CASSGEGGLETQYF	TGCGCCAGCAGCGGGGAGGGTGGACTGGAGACCCAGTACTTC
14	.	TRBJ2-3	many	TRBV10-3	CAISETTSTDTQYF	TGTGCCATCAGTGAGACCACTAGCACAGATACGCAGTATTTT